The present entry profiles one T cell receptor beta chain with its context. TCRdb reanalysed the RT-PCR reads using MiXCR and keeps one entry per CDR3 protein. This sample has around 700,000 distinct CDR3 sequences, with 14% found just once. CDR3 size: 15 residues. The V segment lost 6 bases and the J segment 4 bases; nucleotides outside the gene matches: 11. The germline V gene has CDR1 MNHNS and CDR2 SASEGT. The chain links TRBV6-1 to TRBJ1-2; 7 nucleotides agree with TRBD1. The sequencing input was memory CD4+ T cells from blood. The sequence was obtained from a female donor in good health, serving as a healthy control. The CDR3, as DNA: TGTGCCAGCAGCTCACATTCTTGGGACAGCTATGGCTACACCTTC. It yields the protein CASSSHSWDSYGYTF.